The 8 T cell receptor beta chains below come from one sample, sequenced in a study of cytomegalovirus exposure and HLA in healthy donors. A multiplex PCR was run with 60 Vbeta primers and 13 Jbeta primers. Profiled with immunoSEQ multiplex PCR; TCRdb holds only in-frame clones, not every one. This sample has roughly 190,000 clones, with roughly 9.4% found just once. What was sequenced was PBMCs. These receptor sequences come from a woman aged 30 to 39 in good health and CMV-seropositive.

To note about this clone: An end of the junction differs from the germline gene, which may be a read error. The rearrangement joins TRBV5-4 to TRBJ2-3, with 7 bases aligning to TRBD2. CDR1 is SGHNT, CDR2 YYREEE, per germline (reference sequence). This CDR3 has 15 residues. CDR3 sequence (DNA): TGTGCCAGCAGCTTGGCGGGGAGGGCCACAGATGCGCAGTATTTT. Translation gives CASSLAGRATDAQYF.

This sequence joins TRBV2 and TRBJ2-3; D might be TRBD1 (6 bases). Germline lookup yields CDR1 SNHLY and CDR2 FYNNEI. The CDR3 runs to 15 residues. Trimming stripped 8 bases from V and 0 bases from J, with 15 bases between. CDR3 sequence reads: CASLKGVTSTDTQYF. CDR3 bases: TGTGCCAGCCTCAAGGGGGTTACTAGCACAGATACGCAGTATTTT.

The chain uses TRBV4-1 and TRBJ2-3, with 7 bases identical to TRBD2. The CDR3 has 14 residues. Unmatched junction bases numbered 1, after V lost 2 bases and J lost 2 bases. Germline assignment: CDR1 MGHRA and CDR2 YSYEKL. The CDR3 sequence: CASSQREATDTQYF. CDR3 sequence (DNA): TGCGCCAGCAGCCAACGGGAGGCCACAGATACGCAGTATTTT.

This clone was found a few times. V gene TRBV7-6 combines with J gene TRBJ2-2, with 8 bases lining up with TRBD1. The CDR3 is made up of 15 amino acids. V shed 5 bases and J 3 bases; nucleotides not matched to a gene: 5. Germline V CDR1 and CDR2: SGHVS, FNYEAQ. The CDR3 sequence: CASSRQGTYTGELFF. The CDR3 DNA reads as TGTGCCAGCAGCCGACAGGGGACCTACACCGGGGAGCTGTTTTTT.

The rearrangement joins TRBV4-1 to TRBJ2-7, with TRBD2 as a possible D gene (6 bases). The CDR3 contains 17 residues. CDR1 is MGHRA, CDR2 YSYEKL, per germline. V dropped 1 base and J dropped 2 bases, with 18 bases sitting between them. CDR3 coding DNA: TGCGCCAGCAGCCAAGGCCAGGGAGGAATCATAACCTACGAGCAGTACTTC. Its translation: CASSQGQGGIITYEQYF.

This chain joins TRBV5-1 and TRBJ2-3; the match to TRBD2 covers 8 bases. The junction had 14 bases not matched to a gene; V was cut back by 6 bases and J by 5 bases. The CDR3 is made up of 16 amino acids. The germline CDR1 and CDR2 sequences are SGHRS and YFSETQ. CDR3 DNA sequence: TGCGCCAGCACCGTTGGAGCGGGAGCGGGTATAGATACGCAGTATTTT. It yields the protein CASTVGAGAGIDTQYF.

Comments on this clone: This specimen includes other DNA sequences encoding the same CDR3. V usage is TRBV5-1 and J usage is TRBJ2-2; 8 nucleotides match TRBD1. Germline CDR1 and CDR2: SGHRS and YFSETQ. This CDR3 spans 16 amino acids. V gave up 3 bases and J gave up 1 base; unmatched junction bases: 5. The CDR3 DNA is TGCGCCAGCAGCTCACCAGGGACAGGGAACACCGGGGAGCTGTTTTTT. Translating gives CASSSPGTGNTGELFF. Together with reference TRBV5-1 and TRBJ2-2, the CDR3 gives the full variable domain: KAGVTQTPRYLIKTRGQQVTLSCSPISGHRSVSWYQQTPGQGLQFLFEYFSETQRNKGNFPGRFSGRQFSNSRSEMNVSTLELGDSALYLCASSSPGTGNTGELFFGEGSRLTVL.

A few counts support this clone. The V gene is TRBV2, the J gene TRBJ1-3; D gene ambiguous. The CDR3 is made up of 16 amino acids. Germline-derived CDR1 and CDR2 are SNHLY and FYNNEI. V was cut by 1 base and J by 4 bases, with 14 bases left in between. CDR3 coding DNA: TGTGCCAGCAGTGAAGGGAGGAGATCGAGAGGAAACACCATATATTTT. Translation: CASSEGRRSRGNTIYF.